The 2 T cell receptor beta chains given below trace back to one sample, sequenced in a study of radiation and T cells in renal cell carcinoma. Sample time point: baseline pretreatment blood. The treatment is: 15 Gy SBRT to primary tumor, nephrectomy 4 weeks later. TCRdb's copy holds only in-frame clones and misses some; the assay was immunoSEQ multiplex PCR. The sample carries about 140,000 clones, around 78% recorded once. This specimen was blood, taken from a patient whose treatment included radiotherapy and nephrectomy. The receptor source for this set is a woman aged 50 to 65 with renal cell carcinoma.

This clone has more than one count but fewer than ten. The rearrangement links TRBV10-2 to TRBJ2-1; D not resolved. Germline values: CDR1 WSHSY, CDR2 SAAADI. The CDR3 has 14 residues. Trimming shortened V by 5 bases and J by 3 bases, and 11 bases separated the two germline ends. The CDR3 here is CASSNTGLYNEQFF. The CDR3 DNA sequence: TGCGCCAGCAGTAATACCGGTCTCTACAATGAGCAGTTCTTC.

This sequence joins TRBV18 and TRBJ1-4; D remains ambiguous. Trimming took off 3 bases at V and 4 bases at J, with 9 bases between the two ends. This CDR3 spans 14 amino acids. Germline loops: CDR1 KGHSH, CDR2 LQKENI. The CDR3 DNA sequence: TGTGCCAGCTCACCGATTAATCTTAATGAAAAACTGTTTTTT. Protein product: CASSPINLNEKLFF.